A selection of T cell receptor beta chains follows, all from one sample in a study of shared clonotypes between healthy human individuals. Here immunoSEQ multiplex PCR was the method, and the copy in TCRdb shows in-frame clones only, minus some. The table includes 400,000 to 600,000 clones, around 96% detected once. The sample was naive CD4+ T cells sorted from blood. These receptors all stem from a woman in her 30s in good health. Both conserved end residues are part of each CDR3. Each record gives: V gene, D gene, J gene, clone size, CDR3 length, CDR3 protein, CDR3 DNA. The D gene is left open where the match is weak. The size of a clone is reported for some rows only, either as once, few or many, or as a class for expanded clones.

v_gene: TRBV15
d_gene: TRBD2
j_gene: TRBJ2-5
abundance: NA
len: 15
CDR3aa: CATSGELAGVETQYF
CDR3nt: TGTGCCACCAGCGGCGAGCTAGCGGGAGTCGAGACCCAGTACTTC

v_gene: TRBV18
d_gene: NA
j_gene: TRBJ2-1
abundance: NA
len: 15
CDR3aa: CASTLVEGTHNEQFF
CDR3nt: TGTGCCAGCACGCTCGTTGAGGGTACGCACAATGAGCAGTTCTTC

v_gene: TRBV25-1
d_gene: NA
j_gene: TRBJ2-3
abundance: NA
len: 14
CDR3aa: CASSGPQETDTQYF
CDR3nt: TGTGCCAGCAGTGGACCTCAGGAGACAGATACGCAGTATTTT

v_gene: TRBV19
d_gene: NA
j_gene: TRBJ1-1
abundance: once
len: 13
CDR3aa: CASSMVRDTEAFF
CDR3nt: TGTGCCAGTAGTATGGTCCGCGACACTGAAGCTTTCTTT

v_gene: TRBV28
d_gene: TRBD1
j_gene: TRBJ2-7
abundance: NA
len: 16
CDR3aa: CASSYQTGGAFYEQYF
CDR3nt: TGTGCCAGCAGTTACCAGACAGGGGGCGCTTTTTACGAGCAGTACTTC

v_gene: TRBV5-1
d_gene: NA
j_gene: TRBJ2-3
abundance: NA
len: 15
CDR3aa: CASSLWRGSTDTQYF
CDR3nt: TGCGCCAGCAGCTTGTGGCGCGGCTCCACAGATACGCAGTATTTT

v_gene: TRBV5-1
d_gene: TRBD2
j_gene: TRBJ2-1
abundance: NA
len: 17
CDR3aa: CASSLGWAGGLGNEQFF
CDR3nt: TGCGCCAGCAGCTTGGGATGGGCGGGAGGTTTAGGGAATGAGCAGTTCTTC

v_gene: TRBV4-1
d_gene: NA
j_gene: TRBJ2-1
abundance: NA
len: 17
CDR3aa: CASSQGPQTSSYNEQFF
CDR3nt: TGCGCCAGCAGCCAAGGGCCCCAAACCAGCTCCTACAATGAGCAGTTCTTC

v_gene: TRBV2
d_gene: NA
j_gene: TRBJ2-4
abundance: few
len: 16
CDR3aa: CASSERRNIAKNIQYF
CDR3nt: TGTGCCAGCAGTGAAAGGAGAAATATAGCCAAAAACATTCAGTACTTC

v_gene: TRBV4-1
d_gene: TRBD1
j_gene: TRBJ1-1
abundance: NA
len: 15
CDR3aa: CASSHPGQLNTEAFF
CDR3nt: TGCGCCAGCAGCCACCCGGGACAGTTGAACACTGAAGCTTTCTTT

v_gene: TRBV6-5
d_gene: NA
j_gene: TRBJ2-5
abundance: NA
len: 13
CDR3aa: CASSPAGLETQYF
CDR3nt: TGTGCCAGCAGCCCAGCGGGCTTAGAGACCCAGTACTTC

v_gene: TRBV5-6
d_gene: TRBD2
j_gene: TRBJ2-3
abundance: NA
len: 15
CDR3aa: CASSPAAGASDTQYF
CDR3nt: TGTGCCAGCAGCCCCGCGGCGGGAGCCTCAGATACGCAGTATTTT

v_gene: TRBV9
d_gene: TRBD2
j_gene: TRBJ2-2
abundance: NA
len: 16
CDR3aa: CASSVAPEAGAGELFF
CDR3nt: TGTGCCAGCAGCGTAGCCCCTGAGGCGGGAGCGGGGGAGCTGTTTTTT

v_gene: TRBV11-2
d_gene: NA
j_gene: TRBJ2-1
abundance: NA
len: 14
CDR3aa: CASTYGGPGYEQFF
CDR3nt: TGTGCCAGCACCTATGGGGGCCCTGGTTATGAGCAGTTCTTC